This TCR beta chain appears in the sequencing data of a study of shared clonotypes between healthy human individuals (TCRdb year 2020). In terms of the full investigation: A couple of women and a few men aged 18 to 49 years were included in the cohort. Per donor, three plates each were used for CD4 naive and CD4 memory, two for CD8 naive, and one for CD8 memory. Leukapheresis yielded between about 0.85 and 10 billion PBMCs per donor. The study deeply sequenced blood TCR repertoires of five healthy adults to estimate repertoire size and the extent of clonotype sharing between individuals. Libraries were prepared and TCR repertoires were sequenced by different laboratories using diverse techniques, in order to increase sequencing depth and limit assay-specific biases. What the research found in general, with its limitations: Higher generation probabilities were observed for clonotypes shared by all four sorted-subset donors than for non-shared clonotypes. Sharing across several donors was observed for approximately 4.6% of naive CD4, 3% to 4% of naive CD8, about 2.3% of memory CD4, and roughly 0.43% of memory CD8 clonotypes. Because the study included only a small number of donors, the genetic and exposure-history diversity represented was limited. Estimated clonotype richness was generally larger for naive than for memory subsets. Even with the large sequencing depth, rarefaction of the sorted-subset datasets indicated that sequencing was incomplete. Sampling was limited to blood, and TCR repertoires in tissue likely differ from TCR repertoires in blood. Based on pairwise subsampling, the degree of clonotype sharing among donors was expected to be affected by sequencing depth.

As regards this clone: No cognate antigen has been identified for it. It has no much larger one-base neighbor in the sample; base qualities were not kept.

Using the deep immunoSEQ assay, multiplex PCR amplified TCR CDR3 regions from genomic DNA. Extracted genomic DNA from each cell subset was distributed evenly across all wells of several immunoSEQ 96-well plates, and each plate was treated as a replicate. For sorted subsets, 150 to 250 ng of genomic DNA, equivalent to some 30,000 T cell genomes, went into each replicate PCR. The purified libraries were quantified using a Qubit 3.0 fluorometer, sized with a Bioanalyzer 2100, and then quantified again using the KAPA Library Quantification kit. A separate single-read 150-cycle Illumina NextSeq 550 flow cell was used to sequence each immunoSEQ 96-well plate. The published analysis was carried out like this. Because only junctional sequences without quality scores were contained in the immunoSEQ output, filtering matching that applied to full-length reads could not be performed. To assign V/J genes and CDR3, sequences were annotated against IMGT germline references using PyIR, a Python wrapper for IgBLAST v1.9. Reads with weak V/J assignments (E-value above 1e-6), missing CDR3, stop codons, out-of-frame junctions, or ambiguous translated residues were removed. A V3J clonotype was defined by an identical inferred V gene, J gene, and CDR3 amino acid sequence. Percentage overlap between repertoires was calculated by dividing the number of shared unique clonotypes by the size of the smaller repertoire. RTK rarefaction, the Chao1 estimator, and Recon v2.1 estimates of unobserved clonotypes were used to assess repertoire richness. For all TCRbeta clonotypes obtained by the gDNA method from a handful of donors, generation probabilities were computed with OLGA. The table comes from immuneACCESS by way of TCRdb, which keeps in-frame sequences with V and J called. Part of the clones is missing from these tables; in studies checked, under half for an unresolved V gene and the rest for unknown reasons. V and J calls and clone size are as listed in that table; D and trimming were resolved from the DNA. Here the sample has about 600,000 clones; roughly 97% occur a single time. The ten largest clonotypes hold around 0.057% of the sample.

Healthy HIV-negative adults with no recently reported acute infections or vaccinations were included as donors. All donors were Caucasian adults living in Nashville, Tennessee, USA. CD4+ T cells were enriched by magnetic negative selection; naive cells were then positively selected on CD45RA, and the negative fraction formed the memory subset. Blood was collected by leukapheresis, and PBMCs were isolated by Ficoll-Histopaque density gradient centrifugation and then cryopreserved in liquid nitrogen vapor phase. Analytical flow cytometry was used to check the purity and quantity of each magnetically sorted T cell population. Each sorted fraction had its genomic DNA isolated and then quantified by UV absorbance on a Nanodrop 2000c. From its cysteine to its phenylalanine, the CDR3 spans 13 amino acids. Only the CDR3 part of the read is kept: 39 bases, read in frame from the first base. Looking up the germline V gene yields CDR1 SNHLY and CDR2 FYNNEI.

The chain links TRBV2 with TRBJ2-5, with 7 bases matching TRBD1. The J call could be wrong; TRBJ2-7 is a better fit for the DNA end. The sample was naive CD4+ T cells sorted from blood. The label giving this sample's cell subset or site can be read as: CD45RA+ positively selected. This clonotype was obtained from a woman aged 25 to 39 in good health. The CDR3 has the sequence CASRATGIHEQYF. The nucleotide sequence reads as follows: TGTGCCAGCAGAGCGACAGGGATCCACGAGCAGTACTTC.